The 7 T cell receptor beta chains below were found in one sample sequenced in a study of cytotoxic CD8 clonotypes in ibrutinib-treated CLL. Sequencing was performed with immunoSEQ multiplex PCR; in TCRdb, only in-frame clones are kept and a portion is missing. This sample has 150,000 or so clones, with 84% found just once. Sequencing was performed on PBMCs, taken after 24 months of ibrutinib treatment. Source of these receptors: a human donor with chronic lymphocytic leukemia.

This sequence joins TRBV6-4 and TRBJ1-2; D uncertain. The CDR3 extends over 12 amino acids. Trimming took off 2 bases at V and 8 bases at J, with 9 bases between the two ends. In germline, CDR1 is MRHNA, CDR2 SNTAGT. The CDR3, as DNA: TGTGCCAGCAGTGACCGATCCGGGGGCTACACCTTC. Amino acids: CASSDRSGGYTF.

The genes are TRBV23-1 and TRBJ1-3, with a tentative D call TRBD1 (6 bases). TRBV23-1 is assigned to the ORF class and has an uncertain function. This CDR3 region has 17 residues. Between the trimmed V and J ends, which lost 5 bases and 0 bases, there was a span of 17 bases. The CDR3 loop is CASSSTPGHTSGNTIYF. CDR3 coding DNA: TGCGCCAGCAGTTCGACGCCGGGACATACCTCTGGAAACACCATATATTTT.

The J gene is TRBJ2-6, the V gene TRBV19; D call uncertain. The CDR3 consists of 12 residues. Germline loops: CDR1 LNHDA, CDR2 SQIVND (reference sequence). Trimming cost V 9 bases and J 0 bases, with 3 bases left between them. This CDR3 reads CASVSGANVLTF. The CDR3 DNA reads as TGTGCCAGCGTCTCTGGGGCCAACGTCCTGACTTTC.

This chain links TRBV18 with TRBJ1-5; weak D call: TRBD1 (6 bases). The V gene lost 5 bases and the J gene lost 0 bases, with 14 bases spanning the gap. Germline V lookup: CDR1 KGHSH, CDR2 LQKENI. The CDR3 has 16 residues. Here the CDR3 DNA reads TGTGCCAGCTCAATCCGGGACACTAATAGCAATCAGCCCCAGCATTTT. This sequence encodes CASSIRDTNSNQPQHF.

The CDR3 sequence is CSARQGVMGNTIYF. CDR3 nucleotide sequence: TGCAGCGCCCGACAGGGGGTGATGGGAAACACCATATATTTT. The chain couples TRBV29-1 to TRBJ1-3; 9 bases are shared with TRBD1. Germline V gene sequence: CDR1 SQVTM, CDR2 ANQGSEA. The CDR3 has 14 amino acids. V trimming: 7 bases; J trimming: 4 bases; junction bases outside the gene matches: 8.

This clone occurred once. V is TRBV5-1 and J is TRBJ1-5, with 10 bases identical to TRBD1. This CDR3 contains 17 residues. Trimming at V came to 0 bases and at J to 7 bases, leaving 10 bases not matched to a gene. CDR1 is SGHRS and CDR2 is YFSETQ in the germline V gene. For the CDR3, the DNA is TGCGCCAGCAGCTTGGAAATGCAGGGACAGGGGAACCAGCCCCAGCATTTT. It is translated as CASSLEMQGQGNQPQHF.

This chain connects TRBV7-9 to TRBJ2-5; 9 bases agree with TRBD1. The trim removed 1 base at V and 2 bases at J, leaving 2 bases unmatched. The V gene's germline CDR1 is SEHNR and CDR2 FQNEAQ (reference sequence). The CDR3 totals 15 residues. The CDR3 coding sequence is TGTGCCAGCAGCTTAGTTGGGACAGGGCAAGAGACCCAGTACTTC. Amino acids: CASSLVGTGQETQYF.